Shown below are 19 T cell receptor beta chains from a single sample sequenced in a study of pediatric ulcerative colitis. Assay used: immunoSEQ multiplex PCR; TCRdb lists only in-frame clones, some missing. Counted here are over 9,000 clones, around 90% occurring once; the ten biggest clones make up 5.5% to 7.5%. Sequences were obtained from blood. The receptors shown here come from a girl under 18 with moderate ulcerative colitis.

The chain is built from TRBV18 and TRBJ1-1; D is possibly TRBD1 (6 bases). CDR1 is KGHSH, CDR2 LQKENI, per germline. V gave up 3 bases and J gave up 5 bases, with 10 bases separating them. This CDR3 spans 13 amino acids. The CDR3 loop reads CASSPAGETEAFF. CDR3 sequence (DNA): TGTGCCAGCTCACCCGCAGGGGAGACTGAAGCTTTCTTT.

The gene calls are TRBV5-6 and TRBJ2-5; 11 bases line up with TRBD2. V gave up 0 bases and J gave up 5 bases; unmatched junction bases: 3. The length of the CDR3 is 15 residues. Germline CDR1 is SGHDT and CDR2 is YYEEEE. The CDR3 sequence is CASSLVASGRETQYF. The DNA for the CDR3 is TGTGCCAGCAGCTTGGTGGCTAGCGGGAGGGAGACCCAGTACTTC.

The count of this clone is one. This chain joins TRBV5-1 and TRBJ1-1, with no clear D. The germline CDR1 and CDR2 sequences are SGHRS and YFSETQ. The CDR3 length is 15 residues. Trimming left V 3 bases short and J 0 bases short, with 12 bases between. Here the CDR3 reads CASSWIPTVNTEAFF. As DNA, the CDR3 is TGCGCCAGCAGCTGGATACCGACTGTGAACACTGAAGCTTTCTTT.

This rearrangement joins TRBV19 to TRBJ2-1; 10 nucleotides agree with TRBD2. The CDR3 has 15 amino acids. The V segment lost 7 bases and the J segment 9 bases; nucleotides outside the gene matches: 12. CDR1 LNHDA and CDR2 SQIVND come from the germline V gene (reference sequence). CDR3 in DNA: TGTGCCAGTACCCGACGAGAAGCGGGGGGGGCTGAGCAGTTCTTC. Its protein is CASTRREAGGAEQFF.

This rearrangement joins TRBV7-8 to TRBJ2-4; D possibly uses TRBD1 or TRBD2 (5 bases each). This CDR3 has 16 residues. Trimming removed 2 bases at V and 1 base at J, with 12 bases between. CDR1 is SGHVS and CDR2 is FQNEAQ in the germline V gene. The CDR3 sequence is CASSLFWGTAKNIQYF. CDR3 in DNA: TGTGCCAGCAGCTTATTTTGGGGGACGGCCAAAAACATTCAGTACTTC.

CDR3 region: CASSIVAGSDGYTF. In DNA form, the CDR3 reads TGTGCCAGTAGTATAGTGGCAGGGAGTGATGGCTACACCTTC. The rearrangement joins TRBV19 to TRBJ1-2; weak D call: TRBD1 (5 bases). V shed 1 base and J shed 6 bases, with 12 bases lying between them. There are 14 residues in the CDR3. Germline V lookup: CDR1 LNHDA, CDR2 SQIVND (reference sequence).

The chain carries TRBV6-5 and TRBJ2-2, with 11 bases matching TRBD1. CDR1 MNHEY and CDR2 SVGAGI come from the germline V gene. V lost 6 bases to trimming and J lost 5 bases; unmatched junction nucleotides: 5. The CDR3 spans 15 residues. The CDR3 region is CASRGQGAGTGELFF. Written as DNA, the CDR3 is TGTGCCAGCAGAGGACAGGGGGCAGGTACCGGGGAGCTGTTTTTT.

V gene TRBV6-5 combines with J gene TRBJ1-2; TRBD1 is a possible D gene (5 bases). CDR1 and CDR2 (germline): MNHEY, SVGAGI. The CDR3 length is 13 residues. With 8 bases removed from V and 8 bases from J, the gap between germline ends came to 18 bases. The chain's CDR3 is CASRSIQAEGYTF. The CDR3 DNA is TGTGCCAGCCGATCTATACAGGCTGAGGGCTACACCTTC.

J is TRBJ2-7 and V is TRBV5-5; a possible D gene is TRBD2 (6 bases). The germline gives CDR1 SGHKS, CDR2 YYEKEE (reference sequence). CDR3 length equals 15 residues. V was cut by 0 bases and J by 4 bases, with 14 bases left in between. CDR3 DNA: TGTGCCAGCAGCTTGGTGGTTACCGCGGGATACGAGCAGTACTTC. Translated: CASSLVVTAGYEQYF.

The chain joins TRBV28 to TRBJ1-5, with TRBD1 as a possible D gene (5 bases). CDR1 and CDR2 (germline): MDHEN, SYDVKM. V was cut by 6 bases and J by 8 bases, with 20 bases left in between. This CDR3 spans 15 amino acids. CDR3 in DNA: TGTGCCAGCAGCCCAATCCCACTCAGGGAAAAGCCCCAGCATTTT. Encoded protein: CASSPIPLREKPQHF.

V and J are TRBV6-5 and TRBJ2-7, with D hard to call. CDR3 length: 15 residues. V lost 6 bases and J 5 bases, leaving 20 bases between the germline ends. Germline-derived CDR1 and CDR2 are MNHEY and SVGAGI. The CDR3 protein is CASSRPGLEIHEQYF. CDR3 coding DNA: TGTGCCAGCAGCCGCCCGGGCCTTGAGATCCACGAGCAGTACTTC.

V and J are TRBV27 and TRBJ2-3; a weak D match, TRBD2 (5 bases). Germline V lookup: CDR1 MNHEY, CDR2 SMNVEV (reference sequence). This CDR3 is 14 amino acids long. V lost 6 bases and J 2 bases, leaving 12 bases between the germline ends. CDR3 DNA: TGTGCCAGCAGCCCCGACGGGAACACAGATACGCAGTATTTT. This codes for CASSPDGNTDTQYF.

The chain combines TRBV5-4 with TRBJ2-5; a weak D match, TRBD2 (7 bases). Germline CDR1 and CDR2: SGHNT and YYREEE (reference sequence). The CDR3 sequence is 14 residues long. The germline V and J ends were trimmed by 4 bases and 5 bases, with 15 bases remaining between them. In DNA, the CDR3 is TGTGCCAGCAGCCGGGGGGCAGGGGCGGAGACCCAGTACTTC. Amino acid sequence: CASSRGAGAETQYF.

CDR3 amino acids: CASSPQTGNTEAFF. As DNA, the CDR3 is TGTGCCAGCAGCCCCCAGACAGGGAACACTGAAGCTTTCTTT. The J gene is TRBJ1-1, the V gene TRBV7-6; the D gene is possibly TRBD1 (6 bases). The V end was cut by 5 bases, the J end by 1 base, with 11 bases between. This CDR3 has 14 residues. Germline V gene sequence: CDR1 SGHVS, CDR2 FNYEAQ.

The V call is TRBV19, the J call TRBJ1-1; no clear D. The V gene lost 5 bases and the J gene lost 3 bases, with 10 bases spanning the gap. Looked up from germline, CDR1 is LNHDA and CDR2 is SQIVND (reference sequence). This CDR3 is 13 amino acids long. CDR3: CASSLGRHTEAFF. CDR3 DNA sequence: TGTGCCAGTAGTTTGGGGAGGCACACTGAAGCTTTCTTT.

CDR3 DNA sequence: TGCGCCAGCAGCTTGGGGACAGATGGCTACACCTTC. It encodes CASSLGTDGYTF. J is TRBJ1-2 and V is TRBV5-1, with D maybe TRBD1 (6 bases). V was trimmed by 0 bases and J by 6 bases, leaving 6 bases between them. The CDR3 loop spans 12 amino acids. The germline gives CDR1 SGHRS, CDR2 YFSETQ.

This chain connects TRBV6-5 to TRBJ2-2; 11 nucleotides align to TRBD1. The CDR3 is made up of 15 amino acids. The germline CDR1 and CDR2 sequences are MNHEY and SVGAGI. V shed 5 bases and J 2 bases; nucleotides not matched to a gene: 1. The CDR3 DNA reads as TGTGCCAGCAGTGGACAGGGGGCCAACACCGGGGAGCTGTTTTTT. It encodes CASSGQGANTGELFF.

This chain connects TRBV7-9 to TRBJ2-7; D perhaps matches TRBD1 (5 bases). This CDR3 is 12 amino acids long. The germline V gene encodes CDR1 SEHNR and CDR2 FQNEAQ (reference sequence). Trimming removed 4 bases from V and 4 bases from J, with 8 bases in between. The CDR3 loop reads CASSSREYEQYF. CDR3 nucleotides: TGTGCCAGCAGCTCCAGGGAATACGAGCAGTACTTC.

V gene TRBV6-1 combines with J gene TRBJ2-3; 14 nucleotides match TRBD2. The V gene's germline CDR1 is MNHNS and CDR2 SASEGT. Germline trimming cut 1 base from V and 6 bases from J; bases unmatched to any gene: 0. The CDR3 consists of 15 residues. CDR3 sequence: CASSEGTSGGDTQYF. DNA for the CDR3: TGTGCCAGCAGTGAAGGGACTAGCGGGGGGGATACGCAGTATTTT.